The clone carrying this T cell receptor (beta chain) has ten or more counts. Its specificity is unknown. This CDR3 region has 13 residues. Trimming pared 0 bases from V and 6 bases from J, leaving 7 bases between. Looked up from germline, CDR1 is SGHRS and CDR2 is YFSETQ. The data originate from a study of read filtering for tumor transcriptome and immune sequencing. In the study overall: IR-seq gave about 4.05 to 11 million TCR reads per sample; RNA-seq gave about 75 to 1,300.

The study, taken as a whole, reports: Dropping single-read clonotypes raised IR-seq and RNA-seq shared-clonotype correlation. In IR-seq, single-read clonotypes were 65% to 90% of clonotypes but about 3.5% of reads.

Molecular barcoded adaptors covering alpha/delta and beta/gamma chains were used on roughly 400 ng RNA. One entry per CDR3 protein results from TCRdb running MiXCR on the reads. This repertoire shows 100,000 to 150,000 distinct CDR3 sequences, over 10% found once; its top ten account for 8.4%. The sequence derives from a donor aged 40 or over with multiple myeloma. Sequenced material: a population of CD138-negative cells sorted from bone marrow. V is TRBV5-1 and J is TRBJ1-3; D uncertain. The chain's CDR3 is CASSLEDTNTIYF. The CDR3 bases are TGCGCCAGCAGCTTGGAAGACACAAACACCATATATTTT.